Listed below are T cell receptor beta chains from one sample, sequenced in a study of CD8 T cells in Susac syndrome. Via MiXCR, TCRdb re-called the immunoSEQ multiplex PCR reads, giving one row per CDR3 protein. Seen here are 160,000 or so distinct CDR3 sequences, approximately 94% observed once, and the top ten hold 0.085% to 0.095%. Source material: CD4+ T cells from PBMCs. The receptors were gathered from a human donor with multiple sclerosis. The CDR3 runs from the conserved cysteine through the conserved F or W. The D gene is left open where the match is weak. Clone size, where shown, is once, few, many, or a class for clones that have expanded.

D gene,clone size,V gene,J gene,CDR3 protein,CDR3 DNA
NA,NA,TRBV7-2,TRBJ2-2,CASGFGVRDTGELFF,TGTGCCAGCGGATTTGGGGTGAGGGACACCGGGGAGCTGTTTTTT
NA,NA,TRBV30,TRBJ1-6,CAWSVQPAFSALHF,TGTGCCTGGAGTGTACAGCCAGCATTTTCAGCCCTCCACTTT
NA,NA,TRBV19,TRBJ2-6,CASTNRAGANVLTF,TGTGCCAGTACTAACAGGGCTGGGGCCAACGTCCTGACTTTC
NA,NA,TRBV4-1,TRBJ2-3,CASSQGASLAADTQYF,TGCGCCAGCAGCCAAGGGGCCTCCTTAGCGGCAGATACGCAGTATTTT
TRBD2,NA,TRBV7-2,TRBJ2-3,CASSLVGGRADTQYF,TGTGCCAGCAGCTTAGTGGGCGGGAGGGCAGATACGCAGTATTTT
NA,NA,TRBV7-2,TRBJ2-1,CASSPRRGTVENEQFF,TGTGCCAGCAGCCCCAGAAGGGGAACCGTGGAGAATGAGCAGTTCTTC
NA,NA,TRBV5-1,TRBJ2-5,CASHRGRARETQYF,TGCGCCAGCCACAGGGGGAGGGCCCGGGAGACCCAGTACTTC
TRBD2,NA,TRBV27,TRBJ2-1,CASTWTSYDSDQFF,TGTGCCAGCACCTGGACTAGCTACGACTCGGATCAGTTCTTC
TRBD2,NA,TRBV11-2,TRBJ2-7,CASRGGRASYEQYF,TGTGCCAGCAGGGGCGGGAGGGCCTCCTACGAGCAGTACTTC
NA,NA,TRBV12-3/TRBV12-4,TRBJ1-5,CASSGGSQPQHF,TGTGCCAGCAGCGGGGGTTCCCAGCCCCAGCATTTT
NA,NA,TRBV14,TRBJ1-4,CASSQGVKLFF,TGTGCCAGCAGCCAAGGGGTGAAACTGTTTTTT
TRBD1,NA,TRBV5-6,TRBJ2-7,CASSLGQGASEQYF,TGTGCCAGCAGCCTAGGACAGGGGGCATCCGAGCAGTACTTC
NA,once,TRBV7-9,TRBJ1-3,CASSGTSFSGNTIYF,TGTGCCAGCAGCGGTACCAGTTTTTCTGGAAACACCATATATTTT
NA,NA,TRBV28,TRBJ2-7,CASHERFDEQYF,TGTGCCAGTCATGAGAGGTTCGACGAGCAGTACTTC
NA,NA,TRBV30,TRBJ2-2,CAWSVSSGELFF,TGTGCCTGGAGTGTATCGAGCGGGGAGCTGTTTTTT
NA,NA,TRBV10-3,TRBJ2-4,CAIRDGTTGGNIQYF,TGTGCCATCAGGGACGGGACGACCGGGGGAAACATTCAGTACTTC
TRBD2,NA,TRBV14,TRBJ2-7,CASSPGLAERYEQYF,TGTGCCAGCAGCCCCGGACTAGCGGAGCGCTACGAGCAGTACTTC
TRBD1,NA,TRBV19,TRBJ1-1,CASRDRNTEAFF,TGTGCCAGCCGGGACAGGAACACTGAAGCTTTCTTT
NA,NA,TRBV4-1,TRBJ1-4,CASSQVGVINEKLFF,TGCGCCAGCAGCCAAGTCGGGGTTATTAATGAAAAACTGTTTTTT
NA,NA,TRBV3-1,TRBJ1-2,CASSQDFSGTRYGYTF,TGTGCCAGCAGCCAAGACTTCTCCGGGACACGCTATGGCTACACCTTC
TRBD1,NA,TRBV29-1,TRBJ1-1,CSVVSFGQERNTEAFF,TGCAGCGTTGTCTCTTTTGGACAGGAGCGGAACACTGAAGCTTTCTTT
TRBD1,NA,TRBV6-5,TRBJ2-7,CASSYSISGTETYEQYF,TGTGCCAGCAGTTACTCGATCTCCGGGACAGAGACTTACGAGCAGTACTTC
TRBD1,once,TRBV27,TRBJ2-1,CAIKSRQGFEQFF,TGTGCCATCAAGAGCAGACAGGGCTTTGAGCAGTTCTTC
NA,NA,TRBV27,TRBJ1-5,CASSLSGAGYSNQPQHF,TGTGCCAGCAGTTTGTCCGGGGCAGGTTATAGCAATCAGCCCCAGCATTTT
TRBD1,NA,TRBV19,TRBJ2-6,CASSARTGKVSGANVLTF,TGTGCCAGTAGTGCCAGGACAGGGAAAGTGTCTGGGGCCAACGTCCTGACTTTC
NA,NA,TRBV7-6,TRBJ2-2,CASSSLTRGTGELFF,TGTGCCAGCAGCTCCCTAACCCGGGGCACCGGGGAGCTGTTTTTT
TRBD2,NA,TRBV7-9,TRBJ2-4,CASRPTQAGLDNIQYF,TGTGCCAGCAGGCCGACACAAGCGGGACTTGACAACATTCAGTACTTC
NA,NA,TRBV28,TRBJ2-7,CASSYQYEQYF,TGTGCCAGCAGCTATCAATACGAGCAGTACTTC
TRBD2,NA,TRBV3-1,TRBJ2-7,CASSITSGSVEQYF,TGTGCCAGCAGCATCACTAGCGGGAGTGTCGAGCAGTACTTC
NA,NA,TRBV7-6,TRBJ1-1,CASSQNRGRLKHSDTEAFF,TGTGCCAGCAGCCAAAATCGTGGGAGACTGAAACATTCGGACACTGAAGCTTTCTTT
NA,NA,TRBV2,TRBJ1-1,CASSDPAVKAFF,TGTGCCAGCAGTGACCCGGCGGTGAAAGCTTTCTTT
NA,NA,TRBV5-6,TRBJ1-1,CASSWGSGAEAFF,TGTGCCAGCAGCTGGGGGTCGGGGGCTGAAGCTTTCTTT
NA,NA,TRBV20-1,TRBJ2-3,CSAPLGGTGTDTQYF,TGCAGTGCTCCCTTAGGAGGTACCGGTACAGATACGCAGTATTTT
TRBD1,NA,TRBV20-1,TRBJ2-2,CSASRNRGLGGELFF,TGCAGTGCTAGCCGCAACAGGGGTTTGGGCGGGGAGCTGTTTTTT
TRBD2,NA,TRBV30,TRBJ2-7,CAWSIGTSGTNEQYF,TGTGCCTGGAGCATAGGGACTAGCGGGACCAACGAGCAGTACTTC
NA,NA,TRBV27,TRBJ2-6,CASSLWGQGGDSGANVLTF,TGTGCCAGCAGTTTATGGGGGCAAGGGGGGGACTCTGGGGCCAACGTCCTGACTTTC
NA,NA,TRBV30,TRBJ1-2,CAWSGALAGVYGYTF,TGTGCCTGGAGTGGGGCTCTTGCCGGGGTCTATGGCTACACCTTC
TRBD2,NA,TRBV7-9,TRBJ2-1,CASSSIGLAGNEQFF,TGTGCCAGCAGCTCAATCGGGCTAGCGGGCAATGAGCAGTTCTTC
TRBD2,NA,TRBV29-1,TRBJ2-7,CSVAGKGHYEQYF,TGCAGCGTAGCGGGGAAAGGACACTACGAGCAGTACTTC
NA,NA,TRBV12-3/TRBV12-4,TRBJ1-2,CASSFNGYTF,TGTGCCAGCAGTTTCAATGGCTACACCTTC
NA,NA,TRBV29-1,TRBJ1-2,CSVDGARETDYGYTF,TGCAGCGTTGATGGCGCCAGGGAAACGGACTATGGCTACACCTTC
NA,NA,TRBV4-3,TRBJ2-7,CASSQVGMGSEQYF,TGCGCCAGCAGCCAAGTCGGTATGGGGTCCGAGCAGTACTTC
NA,NA,TRBV24-1,TRBJ1-5,CATSDPNQPQHF,TGTGCCACCAGTGACCCAAATCAGCCCCAGCATTTT
NA,NA,TRBV28,TRBJ1-4,CASGRDEKLFF,TGTGCCAGCGGGAGAGATGAAAAACTGTTTTTT
NA,NA,TRBV12-3/TRBV12-4,TRBJ2-3,CASRKLTEHTDTQYF,TGTGCCAGCAGGAAGCTCACAGAGCACACAGATACGCAGTATTTT
NA,NA,TRBV12-3/TRBV12-4,TRBJ2-3,CASRSLSTDTQYF,TGTGCCAGCAGATCCCTTAGCACAGATACGCAGTATTTT
NA,NA,TRBV20-1,TRBJ2-7,CSARAEDAYEQYF,TGCAGTGCTAGAGCCGAGGATGCCTACGAGCAGTACTTC
TRBD1,NA,TRBV27,TRBJ2-1,CASTGQGGHNEQFF,TGTGCCAGCACGGGACAGGGCGGACACAATGAGCAGTTCTTC
NA,NA,TRBV5-6,TRBJ1-6,CASSVGYGAEGSPLHF,TGTGCCAGCAGCGTGGGGTACGGGGCCGAAGGATCACCCCTCCACTTT
NA,NA,TRBV29-1,TRBJ1-4,CSVGDRQTNEKLFF,TGCAGCGTTGGCGATAGACAGACGAATGAAAAACTGTTTTTT
NA,NA,TRBV4-1,TRBJ1-1,CASTRPGGNTEAFF,TGCGCCAGCACCCGCCCGGGGGGGAACACTGAAGCTTTCTTT
TRBD1,NA,TRBV19,TRBJ2-7,CASSMWGTAYEQYF,TGTGCCAGTAGTATGTGGGGGACAGCGTACGAGCAGTACTTC
NA,NA,TRBV20-1,TRBJ2-7,CSANRGRSYEQYF,TGCAGTGCTAATCGAGGCAGATCCTACGAGCAGTACTTC
TRBD2,NA,TRBV10-3,TRBJ2-1,CATGLAGVNNEQFF,TGTGCCACGGGACTAGCGGGAGTTAACAATGAGCAGTTCTTC
TRBD2,NA,TRBV7-9,TRBJ2-7,CASSSGTSGTYEQYF,TGTGCCAGCAGCTCCGGGACTAGCGGGACCTACGAGCAGTACTTC
NA,NA,TRBV20-1,TRBJ2-5,CSASPRAGQETQYF,TGCAGTGCTAGTCCCCGTGCGGGACAAGAGACCCAGTACTTC
TRBD2,NA,TRBV3-1,TRBJ2-2,CASSQYASGNTGELFF,TGTGCCAGCAGCCAATATGCTAGCGGGAACACCGGGGAGCTGTTTTTT
NA,NA,TRBV6-1,TRBJ1-5,CASTMDSNQPQHF,TGTGCCAGCACTATGGACAGCAATCAGCCCCAGCATTTT
NA,NA,TRBV4-1,TRBJ1-2,CASSQDGRPIVYTF,TGCGCCAGCAGCCAAGATGGCAGGCCAATAGTCTACACCTTC
NA,once,TRBV6-5,TRBJ2-2,CASSYWANTGELFF,TGTGCCAGCAGTTACTGGGCGAACACCGGGGAGCTGTTTTTT